The rows below give T cell receptor beta chains drawn from one sample of a study of T cell responses to AZD1222 COVID-19 vaccine. Clones were read by immunoSEQ multiplex PCR, and TCRdb kept only the in-frame ones, dropping some. The sample contains 100,000 or so clones, around 90% of which appear only once. The sample in question was peripheral blood, obtained on day 0 of AZD1222 vaccination. The source is an adult in good health. Each CDR3 is given with its conserved first and last residue. Fields, in order: CDR3 DNA, CDR3 protein, clone size, J gene, V gene, D gene. A D gene is named only where the DNA matches it firmly. Rows give clone size only sometimes, using once, few, many, or a class for an expanded clone.

cdr3_nt: TGTGCCAGCAGTGCAGATTTACAAGAGACCCAGTACTTC
cdr3_aa: CASSADLQETQYF
clone_size: NA
j_call: TRBJ2-5
v_call: TRBV2
d_call: NA

cdr3_nt: TGTGCCAGTAGTATTGGGGTTCCTAACTATGGCTACACCTTC
cdr3_aa: CASSIGVPNYGYTF
clone_size: NA
j_call: TRBJ1-2
v_call: TRBV19
d_call: NA

cdr3_nt: TGTGCCTGGAGTCGCCAGGTCGGTCAGCCCCAGCATTTT
cdr3_aa: CAWSRQVGQPQHF
clone_size: NA
j_call: TRBJ1-5
v_call: TRBV30
d_call: NA

cdr3_nt: TGTGCCAGCACCCCTCTGAGGGGTTATAGCAATCAGCCCCAGCATTTT
cdr3_aa: CASTPLRGYSNQPQHF
clone_size: NA
j_call: TRBJ1-5
v_call: TRBV28
d_call: NA

cdr3_nt: TGTGCCAGCCAGGGACAGGGGTGGAATGGTGAGCAGTTCTTC
cdr3_aa: CASQGQGWNGEQFF
clone_size: NA
j_call: TRBJ2-1
v_call: TRBV2
d_call: TRBD1

cdr3_nt: TGTGCCAGCAGCTCCAGGGCAGGGTCCTACGAGCAGTACTTC
cdr3_aa: CASSSRAGSYEQYF
clone_size: NA
j_call: TRBJ2-7
v_call: TRBV11-2
d_call: NA

cdr3_nt: TGTGCCAGCAGTCGCCCTGCTGGACAGGAGCAAAGCGAGGCTAACTATGGCTACACCTTC
cdr3_aa: CASSRPAGQEQSEANYGYTF
clone_size: NA
j_call: TRBJ1-2
v_call: TRBV6-6
d_call: TRBD1

cdr3_nt: TGTGCCAGCGGGGGTCCCTATGGCTACACCTTC
cdr3_aa: CASGGPYGYTF
clone_size: NA
j_call: TRBJ1-2
v_call: TRBV6-5
d_call: NA

cdr3_nt: TGTGCCAGCAGCCAAGATTCCAGTTCCGTAGGGTACTACGAGCAGTACTTC
cdr3_aa: CASSQDSSSVGYYEQYF
clone_size: NA
j_call: TRBJ2-7
v_call: TRBV4-2
d_call: NA

cdr3_nt: TGTGCCAGCAGTTTATCCTTCAGGGACAGGCGGACTGAAGCTTTCTTT
cdr3_aa: CASSLSFRDRRTEAFF
clone_size: NA
j_call: TRBJ1-1
v_call: TRBV28
d_call: TRBD1

cdr3_nt: TGCGCCAGCAGCCAAGGTGTTGCACCGGGGCGAAGTTGGAGTTATGAAAAACTGTTTTTT
cdr3_aa: CASSQGVAPGRSWSYEKLFF
clone_size: NA
j_call: TRBJ1-4
v_call: TRBV4-1
d_call: NA

cdr3_nt: TGCGCCAGCAGTGAGTCGGTCTACAATGAGCAGTTCTTC
cdr3_aa: CASSESVYNEQFF
clone_size: NA
j_call: TRBJ2-1
v_call: TRBV10-1
d_call: NA

cdr3_nt: TGTGCCAGCAGCTTAGAACAGGGGAGGTCAGATACGCAGTATTTT
cdr3_aa: CASSLEQGRSDTQYF
clone_size: NA
j_call: TRBJ2-3
v_call: TRBV11-2
d_call: NA

cdr3_nt: TGTGCCAGCAGCTTGGCTGGCGGGACTTTAGAGACCCAGTACTTC
cdr3_aa: CASSLAGGTLETQYF
clone_size: once
j_call: TRBJ2-5
v_call: TRBV5-5
d_call: NA

cdr3_nt: TGTGCCAGCTCACCCTTGCGGGACAGAAACACCGGGGAGCTGTTTTTT
cdr3_aa: CASSPLRDRNTGELFF
clone_size: NA
j_call: TRBJ2-2
v_call: TRBV18
d_call: NA

cdr3_nt: TGTGCCAGCAGCCAAGGACAGGGGTCGGGGGAAAAACTGTTTTTT
cdr3_aa: CASSQGQGSGEKLFF
clone_size: NA
j_call: TRBJ1-4
v_call: TRBV5-4
d_call: TRBD1

cdr3_nt: TGTGCCAGCCTGGGACTGATGAACACCGGGGAGCTGTTTTTT
cdr3_aa: CASLGLMNTGELFF
clone_size: NA
j_call: TRBJ2-2
v_call: TRBV6-5
d_call: NA

cdr3_nt: TGCAGCGTAACCGGGACAGGGGTCTACGAGCAGTACTTC
cdr3_aa: CSVTGTGVYEQYF
clone_size: NA
j_call: TRBJ2-7
v_call: TRBV29-1
d_call: TRBD1

cdr3_nt: TGCGCCAGCAGCCCGGGACAGGGGGCAGATACGCAGTATTTT
cdr3_aa: CASSPGQGADTQYF
clone_size: NA
j_call: TRBJ2-3
v_call: TRBV4-1
d_call: TRBD1

cdr3_nt: TGTGCCAGCAGCGTAGGGGGAATCTCCTACGAGCAGTACTTC
cdr3_aa: CASSVGGISYEQYF
clone_size: NA
j_call: TRBJ2-7
v_call: TRBV9
d_call: NA

cdr3_nt: TGTGCCAGCAGCTTGGGGGGCAGGGGATCCCCTTATGAGCAGTTCTTC
cdr3_aa: CASSLGGRGSPYEQFF
clone_size: NA
j_call: TRBJ2-1
v_call: TRBV5-5
d_call: NA

cdr3_nt: TGTGCCAGCAGCCCACTCTGGGGGGCGAACACTGAAGCTTTCTTT
cdr3_aa: CASSPLWGANTEAFF
clone_size: NA
j_call: TRBJ1-1
v_call: TRBV6-5
d_call: NA

cdr3_nt: TGTGCCAGCTCACCTCAGGAGACAGGGACCTACGAGCAGTACTTC
cdr3_aa: CASSPQETGTYEQYF
clone_size: NA
j_call: TRBJ2-7
v_call: TRBV18
d_call: TRBD1

cdr3_nt: TGTGCCAGCCAAGCGGGACCCACAGATACGCAGTATTTT
cdr3_aa: CASQAGPTDTQYF
clone_size: NA
j_call: TRBJ2-3
v_call: TRBV2
d_call: TRBD2

cdr3_nt: TGTGCCAGCAGCTTGAGTCTAGTTACCGACGAGCAGTACTTC
cdr3_aa: CASSLSLVTDEQYF
clone_size: NA
j_call: TRBJ2-7
v_call: TRBV7-9
d_call: NA

cdr3_nt: TGTGCCAGCAGTGTTGGGTTTGAAGCTTTCTTT
cdr3_aa: CASSVGFEAFF
clone_size: few
j_call: TRBJ1-1
v_call: TRBV2
d_call: NA

cdr3_nt: TGTGCCAGCAGCATCCTCACCGGGGAGCTGTTTTTT
cdr3_aa: CASSILTGELFF
clone_size: NA
j_call: TRBJ2-2
v_call: TRBV13
d_call: NA

cdr3_nt: TGCGCCAGCAGCCAACGCGGTAACACTGAAGCTTTCTTT
cdr3_aa: CASSQRGNTEAFF
clone_size: NA
j_call: TRBJ1-1
v_call: TRBV4-1
d_call: NA

cdr3_nt: TGTGCCAGCAGTTTTCTCAGAACGGGACAAGAAATCTATGGCTACACCTTC
cdr3_aa: CASSFLRTGQEIYGYTF
clone_size: NA
j_call: TRBJ1-2
v_call: TRBV27
d_call: NA

cdr3_nt: TGCGCCAGCAGCTTGTCCGGAGTCGAGCGAATTTTTGGGACAGAAGCTTTCTTT
cdr3_aa: CASSLSGVERIFGTEAFF
clone_size: NA
j_call: TRBJ1-1
v_call: TRBV5-1
d_call: NA

cdr3_nt: TGTGCCAGCAGACAGAGCCAAGAGACCCAGTACTTC
cdr3_aa: CASRQSQETQYF
clone_size: NA
j_call: TRBJ2-5
v_call: TRBV28
d_call: NA

cdr3_nt: TGTGCCAGCAAGACGAGCGGAAAGAACTACGAGCAGTACTTC
cdr3_aa: CASKTSGKNYEQYF
clone_size: NA
j_call: TRBJ2-7
v_call: TRBV27
d_call: NA

cdr3_nt: TGCGCCAGCAGTGAGGGCATAGAAGTGAACACCGGGGAGCTGTTTTTT
cdr3_aa: CASSEGIEVNTGELFF
clone_size: once
j_call: TRBJ2-2
v_call: TRBV10-1
d_call: NA

cdr3_nt: TGTGCCAGAAGCTTGGTAGCGGCCTACGAGCAGTACTTC
cdr3_aa: CARSLVAAYEQYF
clone_size: once
j_call: TRBJ2-7
v_call: TRBV5-3
d_call: NA

cdr3_nt: TGCAGCGTTGCAGCACCCGGGGTCGATAATGAAAAACTGTTTTTT
cdr3_aa: CSVAAPGVDNEKLFF
clone_size: NA
j_call: TRBJ1-4
v_call: TRBV29-1
d_call: NA